This entry features one T cell receptor (beta chain) sequence. The entry originates in a study of blood T cell repertoires in COVID-19. The wider study: T cells, B-cell-depleted T cells, or PBMCs provided the cDNA or gDNA that served as material.

Authors' data handling: Estimated nucleated cell counts came from reference gene primer amplification. The method was immunoSEQ multiplex PCR; TCRdb's version includes in-frame clones alone and lacks a portion of them. D and trimming come from the DNA, and the V and J calls and clone size come from that table. The repertoire includes roughly 150,000 clones, about four fifths of them detected once, and roughly 0.6% sits in the top ten. Germline assignment: CDR1 SGHDT and CDR2 YYEEEE. The CDR3 contains 15 residues. After removal of 0 bases from V and 5 bases from J, the junction contained 8 bases not matched to a gene.

The chain employs TRBV5-6 and TRBJ2-7, with TRBD2 matching over 7 bases. Sequences were obtained from peripheral blood. This TCR was recovered from a man aged 60 to 75 with acute or convalescent COVID-19. The CDR3 reads CASSLGGAGRNEQYF. CDR3 in DNA: TGTGCCAGCAGCTTGGGAGGAGCGGGGCGAAACGAGCAGTACTTC.